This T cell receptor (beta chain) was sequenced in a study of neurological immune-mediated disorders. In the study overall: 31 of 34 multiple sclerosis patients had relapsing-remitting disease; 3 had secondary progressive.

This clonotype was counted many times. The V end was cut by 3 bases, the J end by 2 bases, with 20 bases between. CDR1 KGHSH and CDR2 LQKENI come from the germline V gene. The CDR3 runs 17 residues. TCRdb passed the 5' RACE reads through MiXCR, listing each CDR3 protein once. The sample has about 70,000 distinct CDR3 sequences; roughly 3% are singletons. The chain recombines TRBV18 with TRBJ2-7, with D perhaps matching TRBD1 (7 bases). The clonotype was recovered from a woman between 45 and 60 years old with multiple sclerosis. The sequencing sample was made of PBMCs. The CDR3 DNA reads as TGTGCCAGCTCACCGACGATGATTACAGGGGAGGCCTACGAGCAGTACTTC. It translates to CASSPTMITGEAYEQYF.